This T cell receptor beta chain is from a study of cytomegalovirus exposure and HLA in healthy donors. Germline V gene lookup returns CDR1 ENHRY and CDR2 SYGVKD. J gave up 2 bases and V 7 bases, and 6 bases lay outside the gene matches. The CDR3 has 14 amino acids. PCR involved 60 Vbeta and 13 Jbeta primers. Using immunoSEQ multiplex PCR, the repertoire was profiled, and TCRdb retains in-frame clones only, with some absent. The sample has approximately 120,000 clones; 65% to 90% are singletons. Study findings and constraints: Earlier analysis yielded a pattern in which most TCR beta V segments were productive about 90% or about 30% of the time. Rates of TCR association differed by HLA locus in a later analysis, with DRB1 highest and HLA-C lowest. V- and J-gene trimming in TCR beta was tied to a missense DCLRE1C variant by an analysis performed later. Later analysis found that TCR beta chains associated with HLA were more clonally expanded than other, equally common chains.

As concerns this clone: No antigen is known for it.

Sequenced: PBMCs. The V gene is TRBV10-3, the J gene TRBJ2-7; TRBD2 matches at 9 bases. The receptor was isolated from a woman in her twenties or thirties in good health and CMV-seronegative. The CDR3 sequence is CAIKPAGGPYEQYF. The CDR3 DNA is TGTGCCATCAAGCCGGCGGGAGGGCCCTACGAGCAGTACTTC.